These 24 T cell receptor beta chains share one sample of origin, sequenced in a study of blood T cell repertoires in COVID-19. The protocol was immunoSEQ multiplex PCR, while the TCRdb copy is restricted to in-frame clones and leaves out a portion. The repertoire includes 120,000 or so clones, over 75% of them detected once, and 25% to 30% sits in the top ten. Sequenced: peripheral blood. All receptors come from a man between 70 and 80 years old with active or convalescent COVID-19.

V and J are TRBV27 and TRBJ1-5; D unresolved. The length of the CDR3 is 13 residues. V shed 2 bases and J shed 4 bases, with 6 bases lying between them. Germline CDR1 is MNHEY and CDR2 is SMNVEV (reference sequence). CDR3 bases: TGTGCCAGCAGTTTAAGAGGGAATCAGCCCCAGCATTTT. Protein product: CASSLRGNQPQHF.

The rearrangement links TRBV10-3 to TRBJ2-1; 9 bases match TRBD2. V was pared by 3 bases and J by 6 bases, with 3 bases of the junction left unmatched. The CDR3 is 14 amino acids. Germline CDR1 ENHRY, CDR2 SYGVKD. CDR3 sequence reads: CAISEVAGVNEQFF. Here the CDR3 DNA reads TGTGCCATCAGTGAAGTAGCGGGGGTCAATGAGCAGTTCTTC.

CDR3 sequence (DNA): TGTGCCAGCAGTTTACGGCGGGAGGGTTACGAGCAGTACTTC. Its protein product is CASSLRREGYEQYF. This rearrangement joins TRBV27 to TRBJ2-7, with 9 positions matching TRBD2. V trimming: 2 bases; J trimming: 4 bases; junction bases outside the gene matches: 3. Germline assignment: CDR1 MNHEY and CDR2 SMNVEV (reference sequence). CDR3 size: 14 residues.

The V and J genes are TRBV28 and TRBJ2-7; 11 bases are a match to TRBD2. The CDR3 extends over 14 amino acids. Germline trimming cut 7 bases from V and 5 bases from J; bases unmatched to any gene: 7. The germline V gene has CDR1 MDHEN and CDR2 SYDVKM. CDR3 sequence: CASKTSGSLHEQYF. Written as DNA, the CDR3 is TGTGCCAGCAAAACTAGCGGGAGTCTACACGAGCAGTACTTC.

The V gene is TRBV27, the J gene TRBJ1-1; 9 bases are a match to TRBD1. The germline V gene encodes CDR1 MNHEY and CDR2 SMNVEV (reference sequence). This CDR3 comprises 14 residues. The V segment lost 2 bases and the J segment 4 bases; nucleotides outside the gene matches: 2. In nucleotides, the CDR3 is TGTGCCAGCAGTTTAGGGGACAGGGTCACTGAAGCTTTCTTT. Translating it yields CASSLGDRVTEAFF.

The rearrangement links TRBV10-3 to TRBJ1-4; no firm D call. CDR3 length: 15 residues. V dropped 2 bases and J dropped 1 base, with 8 bases sitting between them. Per germline, CDR1 ENHRY and CDR2 SYGVKD. The CDR3 here is CAISEELGTNEKLFF. In DNA, the CDR3 is TGTGCCATCAGTGAGGAGCTTGGAACTAATGAAAAACTGTTTTTT.

V and J are TRBV19 and TRBJ2-1, with TRBD1 as a possible D gene (6 bases). The CDR3 sequence is 17 residues long. Trimming took off 3 bases at V and 2 bases at J, with 17 bases between the two ends. Germline CDR1 reads LNHDA; CDR2 reads SQIVND (reference sequence). The CDR3 here is CASSMRFRGLAYNEQFF. CDR3 DNA sequence: TGTGCCAGTAGTATGCGATTCAGGGGTTTAGCCTACAATGAGCAGTTCTTC. Supplemented by reference TRBV19 and TRBJ2-1, the full variable domain reads DGGITQSPKYLFRKEGQNVTLSCEQNLNHDAMYWYRQDPGQGLRLIYYSQIVNDFQKGDIAEGYSVSREKKESFPLTVTSAQKNPTAFYLCASSMRFRGLAYNEQFFGPGTRLTVL.

This clone has a handful of counts. V and J are TRBV11-1 and TRBJ1-5; tentative D call: TRBD1 (5 bases). Germline CDR1 reads SGHAT; CDR2 reads FQDESV (reference sequence). V lost 0 bases and J 2 bases, leaving 8 bases between the germline ends. The CDR3 has 15 amino acids. The DNA of the CDR3 is TGTGCCAGCAGCTTAGCGGGGCAGGGCAATCAGCCCCAGCATTTT. Its translation is CASSLAGQGNQPQHF.

J is TRBJ1-5 and V is TRBV19; maybe TRBD1 (5 bases). The V and J ends lost 3 bases and 6 bases respectively, with 9 bases between them. CDR1 LNHDA and CDR2 SQIVND come from the germline V gene (reference sequence). The CDR3 has 13 amino acids. CDR3 region: CASSIPGFQPQHF. CDR3 nucleotides: TGTGCCAGTAGTATCCCAGGGTTTCAGCCCCAGCATTTT.

V usage is TRBV7-9 and J usage is TRBJ2-7, with TRBD2 matching over 9 bases. The trim removed 2 bases at V and 7 bases at J, leaving 9 bases unmatched. Germline V gives CDR1 SEHNR, CDR2 FQNEAQ (reference sequence). The CDR3 contains 15 residues. Here the CDR3 reads CASSLSAGGPGEQYF. The CDR3 nucleotides read TGTGCCAGCAGCTTATCGGCGGGAGGGCCGGGTGAGCAGTACTTC.

The table lists this clone with a count of one. The CDR3 coding sequence is TGTGCCAGCAGCAGGCTCCCTGGGGGGACTAGTTTCAAGGAGCAGTTCTTC. Translation gives CASSRLPGGTSFKEQFF. V is TRBV5-6 and J is TRBJ2-1; TRBD2 aligns across 8 bases. The CDR3 is 17 amino acids. V dropped 4 bases and J dropped 10; count of bases not matched to a gene: 19. Looked up from germline, CDR1 is SGHDT and CDR2 is YYEEEE.

The V and J genes are TRBV7-2 and TRBJ2-6; 9 bases map to TRBD2. The CDR3 loop spans 17 amino acids. Germline CDR1 reads SGHTA; CDR2 reads FQGNSA. Trimming took 4 bases from V and 3 from J; bases not matched to a gene: 7. The CDR3 DNA is TGTGCCAGCAGCTCTTCCGGCGGGAGGGTTGGGGCCAACGTCCTGACTTTC. It specifies CASSSSGGRVGANVLTF.

The chain is built from TRBV18 and TRBJ1-1; no firm D call. V shed 0 bases and J shed 0 bases, with 5 bases lying between them. The germline V gene has CDR1 KGHSH and CDR2 LQKENI. The CDR3 sequence is 14 residues long. The CDR3, as DNA: TGTGCCAGCTCACCACCGTCGGTGAACACTGAAGCTTTCTTT. Translation gives CASSPPSVNTEAFF. Looking up the rest from reference TRBV18 and TRBJ1-1 gives the full variable domain: NAGVMQNPRHLVRRRGQEARLRCSPMKGHSHVYWYRQLPEEGLKFMVYLQKENIIDESGMPKERFSAEFPKEGPSILRIQQVVRGDSAAYFCASSPPSVNTEAFFGQGTRLTVV.

The chain employs TRBV27 and TRBJ1-3, with D possibly TRBD1 on 6 matching bases. The length of the CDR3 is 16 residues. CDR1 is MNHEY and CDR2 is SMNVEV in the germline V gene (reference sequence). V lost 5 bases and J lost 2, with 16 bases in between. The CDR3 here is CASSRTVGGTGNTIYF. The CDR3 region has the DNA TGTGCCAGCAGTCGGACAGTGGGAGGGACTGGAAACACCATATATTTT.

V is TRBV5-5 and J is TRBJ1-2; D uncertain. Germline-derived CDR1 and CDR2 are SGHKS and YYEKEE (reference sequence). CDR3 length: 14 residues. Trimming cost V 2 bases and J 0 bases, with 8 bases left between them. CDR3 sequence (DNA): TGTGCCAGCAGCTTCCTAGGCTCTAACTATGGCTACACCTTC. This sequence encodes CASSFLGSNYGYTF.

Here the CDR3 DNA reads TGTGCCACCAATTCAGGATCGCCGCTCTCTGGAAACACCATATATTTT. Translated, it gives CATNSGSPLSGNTIYF. The chain links TRBV7-9 to TRBJ1-3, with no clear D. The length of the CDR3 is 16 residues. V lost 10 bases, J lost 0 bases, and 19 bases lay in between. From germline, CDR1 is SEHNR and CDR2 FQNEAQ (reference sequence). The entire variable domain, with the rest obtained from reference TRBV7-9 and TRBJ1-3, is as follows: DTGVSQNPRHKITKRGQNVTFRCDPISEHNRLYWYRQTLGQGPEFLTYFQNEAQLEKSRLLSDRFSAERPKGSFSTLEIQRTEQGDSAMYLCATNSGSPLSGNTIYFGEGSWLTVV.

The chain uses TRBV20-1 and TRBJ2-7; D ambiguous. CDR1 and CDR2 (germline): DFQATT, SNEGSKA (reference sequence). V was pared by 3 bases and J by 1 base, with 19 bases between. The length of the CDR3 is 16 residues. CDR3 in amino acids: CSASSPMAATSYEQYF. The CDR3 nucleotides are TGCAGTGCTAGTAGCCCTATGGCGGCGACTTCCTACGAGCAGTACTTC.

The genes are TRBV18 and TRBJ1-4; D is unresolved. Trimming shortened V by 2 bases and J by 2 bases, and 6 bases separated the two germline ends. Germline lookup yields CDR1 KGHSH and CDR2 LQKENI. The CDR3 loop spans 14 amino acids. CDR3 DNA: TGTGCCAGCTCACCAGTCCAGACTAATGAAAAACTGTTTTTT. The encoded protein is CASSPVQTNEKLFF.

V gene TRBV6-5 combines with J gene TRBJ2-2, with 10 nucleotides matching TRBD2. The V gene's germline CDR1 is MNHEY and CDR2 SVGAGI. The length of the CDR3 is 14 residues. The CDR3 reads CCGSSGSNTGELFF. CDR3 coding DNA: TGTTGCGGATCTAGCGGGAGCAACACCGGGGAGCTGTTTTTT.

DNA for the CDR3: TGTGCCAGCAGCTTAGGCGGGGGGATCGGGGAGCTGTTTTTT. This codes for CASSLGGGIGELFF. V and J are TRBV7-8 and TRBJ2-2, with 8 bases matching TRBD2. Per the germline V gene, CDR1 is SGHVS and CDR2 is FQNEAQ. This CDR3 comprises 14 residues. J gave up 7 bases and V 1 base, and 2 bases lay outside the gene matches.

The gene calls are TRBV6-2 or TRBV6-3 and TRBJ2-1; 12 bases are a match to TRBD2. This CDR3 is 19 amino acids long. Germline-derived CDR1 and CDR2 are MNHEY and SVGEGT. J gave up 5 bases and V 0 bases, and 11 bases lay outside the gene matches. Written as DNA, the CDR3 is TGTGCCAGCAGTTACTCGAGTCTAGCGGGAGGGCCCCGCGACAATGAGCAGTTCTTC. Amino acid sequence: CASSYSSLAGGPRDNEQFF.

The rearrangement uses TRBV7-2 and TRBJ1-4, with D possibly TRBD1 on 5 matching bases. V was shortened by 4 bases and J by 1 base, with 13 bases between the two germline ends. Germline V gives CDR1 SGHTA, CDR2 FQGNSA. CDR3 size: 16 residues. For the CDR3, the DNA is TGTGCCAGCAGCTCTGGACAAGCCAGAACTAATGAAAAACTGTTTTTT. It yields the protein CASSSGQARTNEKLFF.

The chain is built from TRBV5-1 and TRBJ2-1; 7 nucleotides agree with TRBD2. Unmatched junction bases numbered 18, after V lost 4 bases and J lost 8 bases. The CDR3 extends over 17 amino acids. Germline V gene lookup returns CDR1 SGHRS and CDR2 YFSETQ. CDR3: CASSPWPGTGGRDEQFF. The CDR3 coding sequence is TGCGCCAGCAGCCCCTGGCCAGGGACGGGGGGAAGGGATGAGCAGTTCTTC.

The chain recombines TRBV19 with TRBJ2-7, with 7 nucleotides matching TRBD1. Germline values: CDR1 LNHDA, CDR2 SQIVND (reference sequence). J lost 3 bases, V lost 6 bases, and 11 bases had no gene match. The CDR3 is made up of 15 amino acids. CDR3 protein: CASSITGTANYEQYF. Here the CDR3 DNA reads TGTGCCAGTAGCATAACCGGGACAGCAAACTACGAGCAGTACTTC.